This T cell receptor (beta chain) emerged from a study of blood T cells in healthy people across ages. V lost 1 base and J lost 0, with 7 bases in between. Germline V gives CDR1 MNHEY, CDR2 SVGAGI. The CDR3 covers 15 residues. It was with a sample-barcoded 5' primer and a J-beta primer mix that a second PCR of roughly 6 to 12 cycles was run. Individual samples furnished no less than 2.5 million CDR3-containing paired-end reads apiece. MiXCR was run by TCRdb on the 5' RACE reads, yielding one entry per CDR3 protein. The sample includes 800,000 to 1,000,000 distinct CDR3 sequences, around 49% of them seen just once.

The chain has TRBV6-5 and TRBJ2-1, with D perhaps TRBD1 (5 bases). The source material was blood. The sequence was obtained from a man between 25 and 39 years old in good health. For the CDR3, the DNA is TGTGCCAGCAGTTACTGGGGCGACTCCTACAATGAGCAGTTCTTC. Its translation is CASSYWGDSYNEQFF.